The clone carrying this T cell receptor beta chain was counted between two and nine times. Trimming at V came to 5 bases and at J to 1 base, leaving 9 bases not matched to a gene. The CDR3 runs 18 residues. Germline values: CDR1 MNHEY, CDR2 SMNVEV (reference sequence). This specimen belongs to a study of cytomegalovirus exposure and HLA in healthy donors. Among the donors, all were healthy bone marrow donors. PCR employed 60 Vbeta and 13 Jbeta primers. Profiled with immunoSEQ multiplex PCR; TCRdb holds only in-frame clones, not every one. The sample comprises approximately 100,000 clones, about 70% of which are singletons, and more than 2% rests with the top ten.

This sequence was found in a human donor in good health. The chain carries TRBV27 and TRBJ2-1, with 12 bases identical to TRBD2. The specimen sequenced was PBMCs. CDR3 nucleotide sequence: TGTGCCAGCAGTCTCGGACTAGCGGGACCTCTTTCCTACAATGAGCAGTTCTTC. Protein product: CASSLGLAGPLSYNEQFF.